The rows below give T cell receptor beta chains drawn from one sample of a study of Ad26.COV2.S vaccination and SARS-CoV-2 variants. Libraries were prepared by immunoSEQ multiplex PCR; TCRdb keeps only in-frame clonotypes and omits some of them. Of approximately 300,000 clones detected, about 86% appear once; the ten largest clones hold under 2%. The sample here was peripheral blood, taken in a trial of Ad26.COV2.S vaccine versus placebo. The receptors were sampled from a person between 18 and 65 years old who received the Ad26.COV2.S COVID-19 vaccine or a placebo. CDR3s include the opening cysteine and the closing phenylalanine or tryptophan. Each record gives: clone size, D gene, V gene, J gene, CDR3 DNA, CDR3 protein. D genes are given only for firm matches. Size is omitted from some rows. Given values are once, few, many or a class for expanded clones.

-	-	TRBV27	TRBJ2-7	TGTGCCAGCCGGACCCCCCGGGGGCCGAGCTCCTACGAGCAGTACTTC	CASRTPRGPSSYEQYF
-	-	TRBV20-1	TRBJ2-3	TGCAGTGCTAGTGAACACGCAGATACGCAGTATTTT	CSASEHADTQYF
few	-	TRBV4-3	TRBJ1-6	TGCGCCAGCAGCCAAGAAGGGACGGGAGTTTCACCCCTCCACTTT	CASSQEGTGVSPLHF
-	TRBD1	TRBV30	TRBJ1-2	TGTGCCTGGAGTGGACAGGGAGGGTACTATGGCTACACCTTC	CAWSGQGGYYGYTF
-	-	TRBV18	TRBJ1-3	TGTGCCAGCTCACCACTCCGGGGAGGACAAGGGACTGGAAACACCATATATTTT	CASSPLRGGQGTGNTIYF
-	-	TRBV20-1	TRBJ1-6	TGCAGTGCTAGTCTCCCAGGGATCTCCTATAATTCACCCCTCCACTTT	CSASLPGISYNSPLHF
-	-	TRBV30	TRBJ1-5	TGTGCCTGGAGTCCCTCTCTGGTTGGGGACAATCAGCCCCAGCATTTT	CAWSPSLVGDNQPQHF
once	-	TRBV27	TRBJ2-1	TGTGCCAGCAGTTTCGGAGGGGCTGAGCAGTTCTTC	CASSFGGAEQFF
-	-	TRBV28	TRBJ1-5	TGTGCCAGCAGCCGCGGACTTGATAACTATAGCAATCAGCCCCAGCATTTT	CASSRGLDNYSNQPQHF
-	-	TRBV3-1/TRBV3-2	TRBJ2-7	TGTGCCAGCAGCTCATCCCCCTTGAGCGAGCAGTACTTC	CASSSSPLSEQYF
few	-	TRBV5-1	TRBJ1-2	TGCGCCAGCAGCTCTAGGGACATGGATGGGATCTATGGCTACACCTTC	CASSSRDMDGIYGYTF
-	-	TRBV3-1/TRBV3-2	TRBJ1-3	TGTGCCAGCAGTAACAGGGGAAACACCATATATTTT	CASSNRGNTIYF
-	TRBD1	TRBV5-1	TRBJ1-1	TGCGCCAGCAGACAGGGGGTGGGGAGCACTGAAGCTTTCTTT	CASRQGVGSTEAFF
-	TRBD2	TRBV3-1/TRBV3-2	TRBJ2-7	TGTGCCAGCAGCCAAAGGGGAGGGGTTGGCGAGCAGTACTTC	CASSQRGGVGEQYF
-	-	TRBV5-1	TRBJ2-7	TGCGCCAGCAGCTTCAGTTTGGGGACAACTTCCTACGAGCAGTACTTC	CASSFSLGTTSYEQYF
-	TRBD1	TRBV7-2	TRBJ1-1	TGTGCCAGCAGCTTAAGGCTTAGGACAGGGGGCGCAAGGACTGAAGCTTTCTTT	CASSLRLRTGGARTEAFF
-	-	TRBV9	TRBJ1-1	TGTGCCAGCAGCTTGGGACAAATGAACACTGAAGCTTTCTTT	CASSLGQMNTEAFF
-	-	TRBV5-1	TRBJ2-7	TGCGCCAGCAGCTTGACAACAGGCGGAAACTCCTACGAGCAGTACTTC	CASSLTTGGNSYEQYF
-	-	TRBV10-3	TRBJ2-7	TGTGCCATCGGGGGGCTTGCAAACTACGAGCAGTACTTC	CAIGGLANYEQYF
once	-	TRBV5-1	TRBJ1-2	TGCGCCAGCAGCAAACGGGACACCTATGGCTACACCTTC	CASSKRDTYGYTF
many	TRBD2	TRBV5-1	TRBJ2-2	TGCGCCAGCAGCTTTAAACCAGCGGGGGGGTCGAACACCGGGGAGCTGTTTTTT	CASSFKPAGGSNTGELFF
-	-	TRBV6-5	TRBJ1-4	TGTGCCAGCAGTTACGCTAGGGTCGGAGAAAAACTGTTTTTT	CASSYARVGEKLFF
-	TRBD1	TRBV3-1/TRBV3-2	TRBJ2-2	TGTGCCAGCAGCCCCCGGGACAGGAACACCGGGGAGCTGTTTTTT	CASSPRDRNTGELFF
-	-	TRBV5-1	TRBJ2-7	TGCGCCAGCAGCCTAAGACAGATGTACGAGCAGTACTTC	CASSLRQMYEQYF
-	-	TRBV30	TRBJ2-7	TGTGCCTGGGGGGAGGACATTACCTACGAGCAGTACTTC	CAWGEDITYEQYF
few	TRBD1	TRBV6-5	TRBJ1-3	TGTGCCAGCAGGGGACAGGGAGCTGGAAACACCATATATTTT	CASRGQGAGNTIYF
-	-	TRBV18	TRBJ1-2	TGTGCCAGCTCACCCAGTATAGGCATCCTGACAAGTTATGGCTACACCTTC	CASSPSIGILTSYGYTF
-	-	TRBV19	TRBJ1-4	TGTGCCAGTAGTTTTTTTTCTAGCGGGGAAAAACTGTTTTTT	CASSFFSSGEKLFF
-	TRBD1	TRBV4-1	TRBJ1-2	TGCGCCAGCAGCCAAGGTGACAGGGGCTATGGCTACACCTTC	CASSQGDRGYGYTF
-	-	TRBV30	TRBJ1-1	TGTGCCTGGAGTCCGGGACTCAAGAACACTGAAGCTTTCTTT	CAWSPGLKNTEAFF
-	-	TRBV6-2/TRBV6-3	TRBJ2-7	TGTGCCAGCAGTTACTCCGACCCGAGGAGGGGAGAGCAGTACTTC	CASSYSDPRRGEQYF
-	-	TRBV6-5	TRBJ1-2	TGTGCCAGCAGGCTGACAGAGACAGGTGGCTACACCTTC	CASRLTETGGYTF
-	TRBD1	TRBV7-9	TRBJ1-4	TGTGCCAGCAGCTTACCCCTGACAGGGGGAAATGAAAAACTGTTTTTT	CASSLPLTGGNEKLFF
-	TRBD1	TRBV7-2	TRBJ1-2	TGTGCCAGCAGCCAGGACAGGGAGGATGGCTACACCTTC	CASSQDREDGYTF
-	-	TRBV15	TRBJ1-5	TGTGCCACCAGCAGAGTACCTCTACAGCCTAATCAGCCCCAGCATTTT	CATSRVPLQPNQPQHF
-	TRBD2	TRBV9	TRBJ2-2	TGTGCCAGCAGCGTCGGACTAGCGGGCGGGGAGCTGTTTTTT	CASSVGLAGGELFF
once	-	TRBV12-3/TRBV12-4	TRBJ2-2	TGTGCCAGCAGTCCTTGGTTGGCCGGGGAGCTGTTTTTT	CASSPWLAGELFF
-	-	TRBV27	TRBJ2-7	TGTGCCAGCCAGATGGGTCCAGGCTACGAGCAGTACTTC	CASQMGPGYEQYF
-	-	TRBV6-1	TRBJ2-1	TGTGCCAGCAGTGAGCGTACCTACAATGAGCAGTTCTTC	CASSERTYNEQFF
once	-	TRBV11-2	TRBJ1-2	TGTGCCAGCAGCTTAGATCGAGGGGTGTATGCTAATGGCTACACCTTC	CASSLDRGVYANGYTF
-	-	TRBV12-3/TRBV12-4	TRBJ2-7	TGTGCCAGCAGTGGGGACTCCGCCTACGAGCAGTACTTC	CASSGDSAYEQYF